This paragraph covers one TCR beta chain sequence. This entry belongs to a study of blood T cell repertoires in COVID-19. Study in general: Some COVID-19 samples were acute and others convalescent; all came from the United States, Italy and Spain. Sample material is recorded as cDNA or gDNA derived from T cells, B-cell-depleted T cells, or PBMCs.

Authors' analysis steps: The assay estimated nucleated cells by amplifying reference gene primers. Sequencing was performed with immunoSEQ multiplex PCR; in TCRdb, only in-frame clones are kept and a portion is missing. The V and J calls and the clone size are those of that table, but D and trimming were determined from the DNA. The table shows about 130,000 clones, with roughly 88% occurring only once. The CDR3 spans 14 residues. The V and J ends lost 4 bases and 2 bases respectively, with 11 bases between them. Germline loops: CDR1 MGHRA, CDR2 YSYEKL. The sequencing input was peripheral blood. The receptor comes from a man aged 50 to 59 with acute or convalescent COVID-19. V is TRBV4-1 and J is TRBJ1-1; D unclear. CDR3 coding DNA: TGCGCCAGCAGCCCTACCCACTCTAACACTGAAGCTTTCTTT. This codes for CASSPTHSNTEAFF.